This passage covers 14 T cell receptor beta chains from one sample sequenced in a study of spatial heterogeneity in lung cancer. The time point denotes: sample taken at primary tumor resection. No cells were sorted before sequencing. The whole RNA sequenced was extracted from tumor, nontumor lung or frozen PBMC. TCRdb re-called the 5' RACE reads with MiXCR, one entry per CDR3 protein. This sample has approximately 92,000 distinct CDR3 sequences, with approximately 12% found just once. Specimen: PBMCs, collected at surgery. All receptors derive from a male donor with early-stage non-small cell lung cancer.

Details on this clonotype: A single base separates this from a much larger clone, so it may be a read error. Here the CDR3 DNA reads TGTGCCAGCAGCATGGGCCCCGGGACTACCACAGATACGCAGTATTTT. It yields the protein CASSMGPGTTTDTQYF. The chain is built from TRBV9 and TRBJ2-3; TRBD2 matches 7 bases. Germline-derived CDR1 and CDR2 are SGDLS and YYNGEE. Unmatched junction bases numbered 10, after V lost 4 bases and J lost 2 bases. The CDR3 sequence is 16 residues long.

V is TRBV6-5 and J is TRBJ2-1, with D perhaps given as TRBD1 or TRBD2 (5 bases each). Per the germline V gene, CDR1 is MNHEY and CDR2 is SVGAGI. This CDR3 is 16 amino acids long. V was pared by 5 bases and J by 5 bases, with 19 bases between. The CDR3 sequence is CASSRSAGSMDNEQFF. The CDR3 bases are TGTGCCAGCAGTCGATCTGCAGGGAGTATGGACAATGAGCAGTTCTTC.

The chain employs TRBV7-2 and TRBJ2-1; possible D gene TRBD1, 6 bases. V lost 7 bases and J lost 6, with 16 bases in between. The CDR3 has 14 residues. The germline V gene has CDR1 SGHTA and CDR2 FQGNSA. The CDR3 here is CASNRDGTPNEQFF. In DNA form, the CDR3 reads TGTGCCAGCAACAGGGACGGGACGCCCAATGAGCAGTTCTTC.

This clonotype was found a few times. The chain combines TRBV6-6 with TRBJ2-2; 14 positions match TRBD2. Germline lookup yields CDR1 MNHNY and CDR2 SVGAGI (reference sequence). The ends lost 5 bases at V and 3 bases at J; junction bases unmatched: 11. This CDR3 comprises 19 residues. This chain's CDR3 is CASSRPGLAGERDTGELFF. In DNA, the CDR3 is TGTGCCAGCAGTCGCCCGGGACTAGCGGGAGAGAGGGACACCGGGGAGCTGTTTTTT.

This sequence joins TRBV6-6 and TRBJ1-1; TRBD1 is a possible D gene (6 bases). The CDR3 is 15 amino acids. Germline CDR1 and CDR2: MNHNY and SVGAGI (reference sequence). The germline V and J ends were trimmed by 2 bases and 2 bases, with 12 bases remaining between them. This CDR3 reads CASSYGLGANTEAFF. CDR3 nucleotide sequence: TGTGCCAGCAGTTACGGTCTGGGGGCAAACACTGAAGCTTTCTTT.

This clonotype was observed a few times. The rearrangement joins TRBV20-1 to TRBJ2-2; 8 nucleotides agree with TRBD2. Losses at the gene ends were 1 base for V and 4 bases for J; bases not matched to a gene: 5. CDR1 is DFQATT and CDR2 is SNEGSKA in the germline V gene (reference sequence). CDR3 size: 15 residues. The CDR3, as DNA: TGCAGTGCTAGAGCGGGAGGGCGTAGCACCGGGGAGCTGTTTTTT. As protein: CSARAGGRSTGELFF.

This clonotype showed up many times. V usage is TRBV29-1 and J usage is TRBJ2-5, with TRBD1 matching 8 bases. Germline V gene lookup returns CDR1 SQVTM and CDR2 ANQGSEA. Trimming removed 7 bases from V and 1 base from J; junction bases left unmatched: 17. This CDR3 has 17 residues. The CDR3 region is CSARAAIGRGLQETQYF. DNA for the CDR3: TGCAGCGCCCGGGCGGCGATAGGCAGGGGGCTCCAAGAGACCCAGTACTTC. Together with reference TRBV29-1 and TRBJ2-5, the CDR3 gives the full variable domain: SAVISQKPSRDICQRGTSLTIQCQVDSQVTMMFWYRQQPGQSLTLIATANQGSEATYESGFVIDKFPISRPNLTFSTLTVSNMSPEDSSIYLCSARAAIGRGLQETQYFGPGTRLLVL.

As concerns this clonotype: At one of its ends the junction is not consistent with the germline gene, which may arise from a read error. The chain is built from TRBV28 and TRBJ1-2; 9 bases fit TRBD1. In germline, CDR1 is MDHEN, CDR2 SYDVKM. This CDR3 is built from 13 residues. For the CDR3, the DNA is TGTGCCAGCAGTCTATGGACAGGGGTCGGCTACACCTTC. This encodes CASSLWTGVGYTF.

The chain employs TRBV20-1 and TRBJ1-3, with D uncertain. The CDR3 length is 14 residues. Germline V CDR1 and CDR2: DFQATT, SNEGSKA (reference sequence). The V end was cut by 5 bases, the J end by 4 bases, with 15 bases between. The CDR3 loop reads CSAPIAQLGNTIYF. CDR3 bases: TGCAGTGCTCCTATAGCACAGTTGGGAAACACCATATATTTT.

As DNA, the CDR3 is TGTGCCAGCAAGCGGAGAACTGAAGCTTTCTTT. Its protein is CASKRRTEAFF. The chain has TRBV13 and TRBJ1-1, with no clear D. V lost 7 bases and J 5 bases, leaving 8 bases between the germline ends. This CDR3 has 11 amino acids. CDR1 PRHDT and CDR2 FYEKMQ come from the germline V gene (reference sequence).

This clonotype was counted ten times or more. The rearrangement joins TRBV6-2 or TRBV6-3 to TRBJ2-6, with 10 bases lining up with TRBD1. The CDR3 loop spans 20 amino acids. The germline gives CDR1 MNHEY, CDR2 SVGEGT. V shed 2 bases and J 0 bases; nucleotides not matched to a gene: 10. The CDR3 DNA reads TGTGCCAGCAGTTACCCGATGCCGGGACAGGGGTACTCTGGGGCCAACGTCCTGACTTTC. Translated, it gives CASSYPMPGQGYSGANVLTF.

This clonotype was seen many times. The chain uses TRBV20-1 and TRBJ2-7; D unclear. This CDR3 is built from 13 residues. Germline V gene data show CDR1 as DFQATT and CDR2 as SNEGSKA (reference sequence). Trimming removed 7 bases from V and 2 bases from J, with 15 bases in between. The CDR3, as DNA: TGCAGTGGCTCGAAGGGCAGCCCCTACGAGCAGTACTTC. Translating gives CSGSKGSPYEQYF.

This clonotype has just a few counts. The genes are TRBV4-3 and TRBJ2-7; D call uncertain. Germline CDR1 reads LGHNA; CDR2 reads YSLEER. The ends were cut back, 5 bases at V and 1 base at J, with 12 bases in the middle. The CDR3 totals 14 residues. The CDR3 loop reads CASSSFETSYEQYF. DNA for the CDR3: TGCGCCAGCAGCTCCTTCGAGACATCCTACGAGCAGTACTTC.

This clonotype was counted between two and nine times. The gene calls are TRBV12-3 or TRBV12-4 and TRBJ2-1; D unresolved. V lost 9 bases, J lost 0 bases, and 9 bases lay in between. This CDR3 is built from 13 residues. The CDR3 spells CASKSNSYNEQFF. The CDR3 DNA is TGTGCCAGTAAGTCGAACTCCTACAATGAGCAGTTCTTC.